These T cell receptor beta chains were read from a single sample in a study of cytomegalovirus exposure and HLA in healthy donors. The table came from immunoSEQ multiplex PCR; TCRdb's copy has only in-frame clones and leaves some out. The repertoire holds fewer than 350,000 clones, with over 85% as singletons. The sequencing sample was made of PBMCs. These receptor sequences come from a young woman in good health and CMV-seronegative. CDR3s include the opening cysteine and the closing phenylalanine or tryptophan. Each record gives: V gene, J gene, D gene, clone size, CDR3 length, CDR3 protein, CDR3 DNA. A D gene is named only where the DNA matches it firmly. Rows may omit the clone size; those that give it use once, few, many or a size class.

>TRBV7-6|TRBJ1-3|.|.|14
CASSSTVAGNTIYF
TGTGCCAGCAGCTCGACAGTAGCTGGAAACACCATATATTTT
>TRBV10-3|TRBJ2-6|.|.|14
CAIMESSGANVLTF
TGTGCCATCATGGAGAGCTCTGGGGCCAACGTCCTGACTTTC
>TRBV7-9|TRBJ2-1|TRBD2|.|15
CASSSLAGGYNEQFF
TGTGCCAGCAGCTCCCTAGCGGGGGGTTACAATGAGCAGTTCTTC
>TRBV5-1|TRBJ2-3|TRBD2|.|15
CASSLGLAGGATQYF
TGCGCCAGCAGCTTGGGACTAGCGGGGGGGGCTACGCAGTATTTT
>TRBV6-1|TRBJ1-2|TRBD1|.|15
CASSDRDRGGYGYTF
TGTGCCAGCAGTGACCGGGACAGGGGTGGCTATGGCTACACCTTC
>TRBV27|TRBJ2-7|.|.|14
CASSATGPDYEQYF
TGTGCCAGCAGTGCCACAGGACCAGACTACGAGCAGTACTTC
>TRBV5-6|TRBJ1-2|TRBD1|.|14
CASSLTGGAGGYTF
TGTGCCAGCAGCTTAACAGGGGGCGCGGGTGGCTACACCTTC
>TRBV2|TRBJ1-1|.|once|11
CASSVRVEAFF
TGTGCCAGCAGTGTCAGGGTTGAAGCTTTCTTT
>TRBV30|TRBJ1-1|TRBD1|.|12
CASDRESTEAFF
TGTGCCTCCGACAGGGAATCTACTGAAGCTTTCTTT
>TRBV6-5|TRBJ1-6|.|.|16
CASSYEFTGQNSPLHF
TGTGCCAGCAGTTACGAATTTACAGGGCAGAATTCACCCCTCCACTTT
>TRBV5-1|TRBJ2-3|TRBD2|.|17
CASSLRASGGHADTQYF
TGCGCCAGCAGCTTGAGGGCTAGCGGGGGGCATGCAGATACGCAGTATTTT
>TRBV15|TRBJ2-7|TRBD1|.|15
CATSRGGQGTPEQYF
TGTGCCACCAGCAGAGGGGGACAGGGAACCCCCGAGCAGTACTTC
>TRBV5-1|TRBJ2-1|TRBD1|.|13
CASSLGTGTEQFF
TGCGCCAGCAGCTTGGGGACAGGGACTGAGCAGTTCTTC
>TRBV2|TRBJ1-2|TRBD1|.|16
CASSERVLDRIYGYTF
TGTGCCAGCAGTGAGAGAGTCCTGGACAGGATCTATGGCTACACCTTC
>TRBV4-2|TRBJ2-3|.|.|15
CACSQDGGGTDTQYF
TGTGCCTGCAGCCAAGATGGGGGCGGCACAGATACGCAGTATTTT
>TRBV27|TRBJ2-1|TRBD2|.|15
CASSSREHSGGEQFF
TGTGCCAGCAGTAGCCGGGAGCACTCGGGGGGTGAGCAGTTCTTC
>TRBV29-1|TRBJ2-1|.|.|13
CSALPGSYNEQFF
TGCAGCGCGCTTCCCGGGAGTTACAATGAGCAGTTCTTC
>TRBV30|TRBJ1-5|TRBD1|.|17
CAWSEFQGALSNQPQHF
TGTGCCTGGAGTGAATTCCAGGGGGCACTTAGCAATCAGCCCCAGCATTTT
>TRBV5-6|TRBJ1-2|.|.|16
CASSETTGFSNYGYTF
TGTGCCAGCAGCGAGACTACAGGGTTTTCCAACTATGGCTACACCTTC
>TRBV7-9|TRBJ1-1|.|once|11
CASSPGTEAFF
TGTGCCAGCAGCCCGGGCACTGAAGCTTTCTTT
>TRBV7-9|TRBJ2-7|.|.|13
CASSPDFGYEQYF
TGTGCCAGCAGCCCTGATTTCGGCTACGAGCAGTACTTC
>TRBV7-9|TRBJ1-1|.|few|15
CSSSYPTRGGTEAFF
TGTTCCAGCAGTTACCCAACCCGGGGGGGCACTGAAGCTTTCTTT
>TRBV4-1|TRBJ2-7|.|few|16
CASSPGQAGRQGEQYF
TGCGCCAGCAGCCCCGGACAAGCGGGGAGACAGGGGGAGCAGTACTTC
>TRBV6-6|TRBJ2-7|.|few|15
CASAGWRGRTYEQYF
TGTGCCAGCGCAGGTTGGCGGGGACGAACCTACGAGCAGTACTTC
>TRBV5-1|TRBJ2-2|.|.|17
CASSLDTAGLNTGELFF
TGCGCCAGCAGCTTGGATACGGCAGGGCTGAACACCGGGGAGCTGTTTTTT
>TRBV29-1|TRBJ1-2|TRBD1|.|11
CSGRTGEGYTF
TGCAGCGGCCGGACAGGGGAAGGCTACACCTTC
>TRBV7-9|TRBJ2-1|TRBD2|.|15
CASSLNSGGASAQFF
TGTGCCAGCAGCTTGAATAGCGGGGGGGCCTCAGCGCAGTTCTTC
>TRBV7-8|TRBJ1-4|.|.|17
CASSGKGSGSINEKLFF
TGTGCCAGCAGCGGGAAGGGGTCTGGCAGTATAAATGAAAAACTGTTTTTT
>TRBV19|TRBJ1-2|.|.|13
CASSTRTEDGYTF
TGTGCCAGTAGTACAAGGACGGAGGATGGCTACACCTTC
>TRBV5-1|TRBJ1-5|TRBD1|.|13
CASSYGQGGPQHF
TGCGCCAGCAGCTACGGACAGGGAGGCCCCCAGCATTTT
>TRBV19|TRBJ1-1|.|.|15
CASSAGWGSNTEAFF
TGTGCCAGTAGTGCGGGTTGGGGTTCGAACACTGAAGCTTTCTTT
>TRBV5-4|TRBJ1-2|.|.|13
CASSPGSNYGYTF
TGTGCCAGCAGCCCGGGATCTAACTATGGCTACACCTTC
>TRBV6-5|TRBJ2-7|TRBD1|once|14
CASRTGYGVYEQYF
TGTGCCAGCCGGACAGGGTATGGTGTTTACGAGCAGTACTTC
>TRBV10-2|TRBJ1-2|.|.|14
CASSEVGSNYGYTF
TGCGCCAGCAGTGAGGTGGGGAGTAACTATGGCTACACCTTC
>TRBV4-1|TRBJ1-4|.|.|13
CASSLTWWSKLFF
TGCGCCAGCAGCCTCACTTGGTGGAGTAAACTGTTTTTT
>TRBV5-1|TRBJ2-1|.|.|16
CASSLEGPGVNNEQFF
TGCGCCAGCAGCTTGGAGGGGCCGGGGGTTAACAATGAGCAGTTCTTC
>TRBV7-3|TRBJ2-7|.|.|14
CASSFQAGSYEQYF
TGTGCCAGCAGCTTTCAGGCCGGATCCTACGAGCAGTACTTC
>TRBV6-5|TRBJ2-1|.|.|15
CASSYRWSSYNEQFF
TGTGCCAGCAGTTACAGGTGGAGCTCCTACAATGAGCAGTTCTTC
>TRBV5-1|TRBJ1-2|TRBD1|.|14
CASSIALQGDGYTF
TGCGCCAGCAGCATAGCCTTACAGGGGGATGGCTACACCTTC
>TRBV2|TRBJ1-1|TRBD1|.|17
CASSEALGTGMNTEAFF
TGTGCCAGCAGTGAAGCCTTGGGGACAGGCATGAACACTGAAGCTTTCTTT